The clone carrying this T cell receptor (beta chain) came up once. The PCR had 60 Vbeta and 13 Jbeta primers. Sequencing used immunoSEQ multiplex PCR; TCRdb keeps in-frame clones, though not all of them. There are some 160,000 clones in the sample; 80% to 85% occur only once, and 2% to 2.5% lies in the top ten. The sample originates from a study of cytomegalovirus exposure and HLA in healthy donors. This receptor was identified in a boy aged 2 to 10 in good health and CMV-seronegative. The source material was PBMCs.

CDR3 protein: CAWSALSSGGSDTQYF. CDR3 in DNA: TGTGCCTGGAGTGCTCTTTCTAGCGGGGGCTCAGATACGCAGTATTTT. The chain has TRBV30 and TRBJ2-3; the match to TRBD2 covers 10 bases. The trim removed 1 base at V and 4 bases at J, leaving 8 bases unmatched. Germline V gene data show CDR1 as GTSNPN and CDR2 as SVGIG (reference sequence). The CDR3 covers 16 residues.